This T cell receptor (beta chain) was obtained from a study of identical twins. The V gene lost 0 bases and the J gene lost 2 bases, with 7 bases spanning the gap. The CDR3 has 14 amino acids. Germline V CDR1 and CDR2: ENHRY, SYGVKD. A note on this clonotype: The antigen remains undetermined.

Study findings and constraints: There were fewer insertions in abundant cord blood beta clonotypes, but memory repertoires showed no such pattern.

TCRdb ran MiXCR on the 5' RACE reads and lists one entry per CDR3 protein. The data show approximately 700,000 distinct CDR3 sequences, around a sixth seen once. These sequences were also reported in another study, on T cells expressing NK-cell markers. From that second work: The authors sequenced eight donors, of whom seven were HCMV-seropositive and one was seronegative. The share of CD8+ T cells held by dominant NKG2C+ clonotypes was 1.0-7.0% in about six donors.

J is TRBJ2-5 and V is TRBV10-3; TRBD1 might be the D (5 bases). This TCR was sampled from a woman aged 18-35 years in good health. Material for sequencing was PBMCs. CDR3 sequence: CAISESKGQETQYF. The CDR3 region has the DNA TGTGCCATCAGTGAGTCTAAGGGGCAAGAGACCCAGTACTTC.